Sequencing of this T cell receptor (beta chain) was carried out in a study of T cell responses to AZD1222 COVID-19 vaccine. Study findings and constraints: Reportedly, close to half of spike-specific TCRs are directed against unmutated variant regions.

Germline CDR1 and CDR2: WNHNN and SYGVQD (reference sequence). The CDR3 is 15 amino acids. J gave up 2 bases and V 8 bases, and 7 bases lay outside the gene matches. TCRdb's table, derived via immunoSEQ multiplex PCR, lists solely in-frame clones and lacks some. The data show approximately 160,000 clones, 85% to 95% seen once. This clone was counted between two and nine times. The antigen is unknown. The source was peripheral blood, collected 28 days after the second AZD1222 dose. The clonotype comes from an adult who received the AZD1222 COVID-19 vaccine. The chain couples TRBV10-1 to TRBJ2-5, with 11 bases fitting TRBD2. CDR3 DNA sequence: TGCGCCAGCGCGGCTAGCGGGAGGCCACAAGAGACCCAGTACTTC. Encoded protein: CASAASGRPQETQYF.